A single sample gave rise to the 11 T cell receptor beta chains below, sequenced in a study of T-cell reconstitution after alpha-beta-depleted transplantation in children. Using unique molecular identifiers, the investigators prepared the TCRbeta library. TCRdb passed the PCR reads through MiXCR, listing each CDR3 protein once. The sample contains 200,000 or so distinct CDR3 sequences, 8.4% of which appear only once. Sample: PBMCs, mostly from graft donor cells, taken 360 days after TCRalphabeta/CD19-depleted stem cell transplant. The receptor set was obtained from a male patient aged 2-15 years who had a stem cell transplant for acute myeloid leukemia, so the T cells may come from the graft donor.

This clonotype was recorded at least ten times. V and J are TRBV12-3 or TRBV12-4 and TRBJ1-3; 10 bases are a match to TRBD1. This CDR3 has 16 amino acids. V shed 5 bases, J shed 2 bases, and the junction held 6 bases outside the gene matches. CDR3 amino acids: CASSEIDRGPGNTIYF. CDR3 DNA sequence: TGTGCCAGCAGTGAGATCGACAGGGGGCCTGGAAACACCATATATTTT.

In this sample, this clonotype turned up many times. The chain has TRBV4-2 and TRBJ2-2, with a possible D match to TRBD1 (6 bases). CDR1 is LGHNA and CDR2 is YNFKEQ in the germline V gene. The CDR3 covers 18 residues. The V end was cut by 2 bases, the J end by 3 bases, with 19 bases between. CDR3 sequence: CASSQYINRARHTGELFF. In nucleotides, the CDR3 is TGTGCCAGCAGCCAATATATTAACAGGGCTCGGCACACCGGGGAGCTGTTTTTT.

This clonotype was seen at least ten times. The chain combines TRBV5-1 with TRBJ1-1; 9 bases line up with TRBD1. Per germline, CDR1 SGHRS and CDR2 YFSETQ. V lost 0 bases and J lost 6; bases outside the gene matches: 9. CDR3 length equals 16 residues. CDR3 sequence (DNA): TGCGCCAGCAGCTTGGGGAGCGGGACAGGGACTTCTGAAGCTTTCTTT. Its translation: CASSLGSGTGTSEAFF.

The rearrangement joins TRBV7-9 to TRBJ2-2; no firm D call. The CDR3 has 16 amino acids. Deletions cut 3 bases from V and 0 bases from J, with 11 bases between. Per the germline V gene, CDR1 is SEHNR and CDR2 is FQNEAQ (reference sequence). The CDR3 is CASSFGRIPNTGELFF. Here the CDR3 DNA reads TGTGCCAGCAGCTTCGGTCGAATCCCGAACACCGGGGAGCTGTTTTTT.

This clonotype occurred a few times. This chain connects TRBV4-1 to TRBJ2-3, with 7 bases lining up with TRBD2. Unmatched junction bases numbered 8, after V lost 1 base and J lost 1 base. This CDR3 contains 17 residues. CDR1 is MGHRA and CDR2 is YSYEKL in the germline V gene. The CDR3 loop is CASSQAFSAGGTDTQYF. CDR3 coding DNA: TGCGCCAGCAGCCAAGCGTTTTCCGCGGGGGGCACAGATACGCAGTATTTT.

In this sample, this clonotype turned up many times. The chain joins TRBV2 to TRBJ2-3, with D tentatively TRBD1 (5 bases). The germline V and J ends were trimmed by 2 bases and 1 base, with 10 bases remaining between them. The CDR3 has 15 residues. Germline loops: CDR1 SNHLY, CDR2 FYNNEI. CDR3 DNA sequence: TGTGCCAGCAGTGAAAGGGGCGTGGGCACAGATACGCAGTATTTT. Amino acids: CASSERGVGTDTQYF. Drawing the rest from reference TRBV2 and TRBJ2-3, the complete variable domain is EPEVTQTPSHQVTQMGQEVILRCVPISNHLYFYWYRQILGQKVEFLVSFYNNEISEKSEIFDDQFSVERPDGSNFTLKIRSTKLEDSAMYFCASSERGVGTDTQYFGPGTRLTVL.

This clonotype occurred a few times. V usage is TRBV7-9 and J usage is TRBJ2-1; 14 nucleotides match TRBD2. In germline, CDR1 is SEHNR, CDR2 FQNEAQ (reference sequence). CDR3 size: 15 residues. Germline trimming cut 9 bases from V and 6 bases from J; bases unmatched to any gene: 7. The CDR3 sequence is CASLTSGGAVNEQFF. DNA for the CDR3: TGTGCCAGTCTGACTAGCGGGGGGGCTGTCAATGAGCAGTTCTTC.

The table lists this clonotype with many counts. The genes are TRBV7-2 and TRBJ2-3, with TRBD2 matching over 7 bases. The CDR3 runs to 17 residues. The germline CDR1 and CDR2 sequences are SGHTA and FQGNSA. J lost 7 bases, V lost 2 bases, and 15 bases had no gene match. CDR3 nucleotides: TGTGCCAGCAGCTTAAATGGCGCGGGAGAAGGAGAAAATACGCAGTATTTT. Residues: CASSLNGAGEGENTQYF.

This clonotype showed up many times. The rearrangement uses TRBV29-1 and TRBJ1-1; 9 bases agree with TRBD1. V dropped 1 base and J dropped 11; count of bases not matched to a gene: 2. Germline V gene lookup returns CDR1 SQVTM and CDR2 ANQGSEA. The CDR3 runs 11 residues. CDR3 sequence reads: CSVEGTGEAFF. CDR3 nucleotides: TGCAGCGTTGAAGGGACAGGGGAGGCTTTCTTT.

This clonotype was picked up a small number of times. CDR3 loop: CASSLTGGYEQYF. The CDR3 DNA reads as TGTGCCAGCAGCTTAACCGGAGGCTACGAGCAGTACTTC. The chain carries TRBV11-2 and TRBJ2-7; possible D gene TRBD2, 5 bases. Germline CDR1 and CDR2: SGHAT and FQNNGV. The CDR3 extends over 13 amino acids. Trimming cost V 2 bases and J 3 bases, with 8 bases left between them.

The chain joins TRBV29-1 to TRBJ2-5; unclear D gene. Trimming pared 5 bases from V and 0 bases from J, leaving 10 bases between. Germline-derived CDR1 and CDR2 are SQVTM and ANQGSEA. This CDR3 spans 13 amino acids. The CDR3 bases are TGCAGCGTTTTGTCCGGTGACCAAGAGACCCAGTACTTC. Translation: CSVLSGDQETQYF.